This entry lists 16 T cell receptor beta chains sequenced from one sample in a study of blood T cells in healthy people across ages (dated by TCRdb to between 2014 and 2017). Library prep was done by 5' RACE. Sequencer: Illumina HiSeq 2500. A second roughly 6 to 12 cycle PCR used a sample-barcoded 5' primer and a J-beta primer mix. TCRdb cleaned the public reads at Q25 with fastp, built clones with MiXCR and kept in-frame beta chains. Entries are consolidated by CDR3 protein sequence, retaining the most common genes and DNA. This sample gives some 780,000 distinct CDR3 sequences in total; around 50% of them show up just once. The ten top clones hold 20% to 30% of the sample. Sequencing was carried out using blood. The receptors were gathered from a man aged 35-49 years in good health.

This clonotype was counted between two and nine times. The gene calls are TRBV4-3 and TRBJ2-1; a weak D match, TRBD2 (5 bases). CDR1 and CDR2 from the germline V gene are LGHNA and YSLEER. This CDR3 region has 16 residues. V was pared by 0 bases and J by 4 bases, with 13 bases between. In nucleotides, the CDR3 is TGCGCCAGCAGCCAAGATAATAGGGAGAATTACAATGAGCAGTTCTTC. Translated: CASSQDNRENYNEQFF.

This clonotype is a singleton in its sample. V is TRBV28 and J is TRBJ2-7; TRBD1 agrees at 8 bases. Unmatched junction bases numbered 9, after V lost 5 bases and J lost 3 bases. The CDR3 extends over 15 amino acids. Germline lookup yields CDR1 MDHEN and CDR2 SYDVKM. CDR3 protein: CASSITGTGDYEQYF. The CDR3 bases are TGTGCCAGCAGTATAACCGGGACAGGAGACTACGAGCAGTACTTC. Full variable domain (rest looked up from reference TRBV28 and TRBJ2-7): DVKVTQSSRYLVKRTGEKVFLECVQDMDHENMFWYRQDPGLGLRLIYFSYDVKMKEKGDIPEGYSVSREKKERFSLILESASTNQTSMYLCASSITGTGDYEQYFGPGTRLTVT.

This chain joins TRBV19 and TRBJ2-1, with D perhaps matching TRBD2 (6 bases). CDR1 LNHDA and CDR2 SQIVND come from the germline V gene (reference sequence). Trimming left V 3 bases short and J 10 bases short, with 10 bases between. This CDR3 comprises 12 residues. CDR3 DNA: TGTGCCAGTAGTATTGGGGGGACGGAGCAGTTCTTC. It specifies CASSIGGTEQFF.

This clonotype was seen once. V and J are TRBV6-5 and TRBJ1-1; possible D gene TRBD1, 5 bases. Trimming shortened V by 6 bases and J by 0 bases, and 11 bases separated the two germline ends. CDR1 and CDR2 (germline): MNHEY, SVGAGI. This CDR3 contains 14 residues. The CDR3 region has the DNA TGTGCCAGCAGGACAGAATTGATGAACACTGAAGCTTTCTTT. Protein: CASRTELMNTEAFF.

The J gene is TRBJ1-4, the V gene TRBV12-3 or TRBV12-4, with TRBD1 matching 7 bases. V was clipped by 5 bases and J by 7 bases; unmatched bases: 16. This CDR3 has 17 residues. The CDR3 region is CASSPQGLSAQGEKLFF. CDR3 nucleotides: TGTGCCAGCAGTCCACAGGGGCTGAGCGCCCAGGGTGAAAAACTGTTTTTT.

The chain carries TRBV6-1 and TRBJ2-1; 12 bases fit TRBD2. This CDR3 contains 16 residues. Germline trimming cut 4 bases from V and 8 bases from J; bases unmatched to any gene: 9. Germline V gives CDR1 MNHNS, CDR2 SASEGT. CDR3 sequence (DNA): TGTGCCAGCAGTGCTCTACTAGCGGGAGGTTCTTATGAGCAGTTCTTC. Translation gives CASSALLAGGSYEQFF.

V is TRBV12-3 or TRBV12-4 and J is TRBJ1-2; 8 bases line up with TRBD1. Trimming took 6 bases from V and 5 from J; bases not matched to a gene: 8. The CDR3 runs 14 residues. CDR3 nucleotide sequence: TGTGCCAGCAGGGACTCGGGACAGGAGTATGGCTACACCTTC. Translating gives CASRDSGQEYGYTF.

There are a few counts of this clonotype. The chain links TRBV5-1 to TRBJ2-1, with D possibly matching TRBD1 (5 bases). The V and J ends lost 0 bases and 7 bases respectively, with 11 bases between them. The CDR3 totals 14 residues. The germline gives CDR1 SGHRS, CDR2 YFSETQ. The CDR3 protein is CASSLGTGQNEQFF. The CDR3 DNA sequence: TGCGCCAGCAGCTTGGGAACAGGCCAGAATGAGCAGTTCTTC.

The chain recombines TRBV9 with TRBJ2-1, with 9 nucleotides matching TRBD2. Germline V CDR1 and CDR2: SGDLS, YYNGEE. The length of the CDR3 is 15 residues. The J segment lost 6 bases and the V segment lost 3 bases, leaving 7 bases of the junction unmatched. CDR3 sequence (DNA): TGTGCCAGCAGCGCTAGCGGGGTTTCATCCAATGAGCAGTTCTTC. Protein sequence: CASSASGVSSNEQFF.

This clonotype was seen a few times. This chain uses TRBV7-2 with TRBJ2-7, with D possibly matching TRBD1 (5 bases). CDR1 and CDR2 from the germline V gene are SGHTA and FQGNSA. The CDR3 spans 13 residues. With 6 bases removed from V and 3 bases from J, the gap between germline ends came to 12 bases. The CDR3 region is CASSPRQGYEQYF. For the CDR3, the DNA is TGTGCCAGCAGTCCACGGCAGGGCTACGAGCAGTACTTC.

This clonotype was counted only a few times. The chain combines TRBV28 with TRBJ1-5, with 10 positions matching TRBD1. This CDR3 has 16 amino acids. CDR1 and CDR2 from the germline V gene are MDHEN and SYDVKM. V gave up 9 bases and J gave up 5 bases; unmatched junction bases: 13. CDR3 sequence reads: CASRILNGTGDQPQHF. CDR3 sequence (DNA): TGTGCCAGTCGAATACTTAACGGGACAGGGGATCAGCCCCAGCATTTT. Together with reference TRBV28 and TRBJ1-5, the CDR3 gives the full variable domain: DVKVTQSSRYLVKRTGEKVFLECVQDMDHENMFWYRQDPGLGLRLIYFSYDVKMKEKGDIPEGYSVSREKKERFSLILESASTNQTSMYLCASRILNGTGDQPQHFGDGTRLSIL.

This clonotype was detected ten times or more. The CDR3 DNA reads as TGTGCCACCGGGGACTATCGACAGCAGTACTTC. Residues: CATGDYRQQYF. The gene calls are TRBV7-4 and TRBJ2-7; 7 positions match TRBD2. V lost 10 bases to trimming and J lost 8 bases; unmatched junction nucleotides: 8. Germline V gives CDR1 SGHVT, CDR2 SQSDAQ. This CDR3 spans 11 amino acids.

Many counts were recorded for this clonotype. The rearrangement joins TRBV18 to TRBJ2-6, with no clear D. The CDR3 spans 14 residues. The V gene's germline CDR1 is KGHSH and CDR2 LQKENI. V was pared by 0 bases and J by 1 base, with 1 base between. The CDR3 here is CASSPPSGANVLTF. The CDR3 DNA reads TGTGCCAGCTCACCACCTTCTGGGGCCAACGTCCTGACTTTC.

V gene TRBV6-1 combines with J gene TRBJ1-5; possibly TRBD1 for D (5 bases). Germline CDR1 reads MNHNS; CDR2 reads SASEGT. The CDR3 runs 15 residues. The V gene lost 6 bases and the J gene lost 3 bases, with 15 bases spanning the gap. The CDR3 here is CASRTSGADNQPQHF. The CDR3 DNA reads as TGTGCCAGCAGGACAAGCGGGGCGGACAATCAGCCCCAGCATTTT.

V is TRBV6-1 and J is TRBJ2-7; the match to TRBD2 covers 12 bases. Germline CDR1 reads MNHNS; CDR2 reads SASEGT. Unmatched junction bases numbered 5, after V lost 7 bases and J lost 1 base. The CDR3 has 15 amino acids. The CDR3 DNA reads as TGTGCCAGCATTTTACTAGCGGGAGGTTCCTACGAGCAGTACTTC. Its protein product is CASILLAGGSYEQYF.

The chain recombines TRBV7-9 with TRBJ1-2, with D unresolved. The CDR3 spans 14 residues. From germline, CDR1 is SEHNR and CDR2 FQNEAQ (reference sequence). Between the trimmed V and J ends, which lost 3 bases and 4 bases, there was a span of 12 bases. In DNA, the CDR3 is TGTGCCAGCAGCTTTGTGAACAGCTTCTATGGCTACACCTTC. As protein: CASSFVNSFYGYTF.